The clone carrying this T cell receptor beta chain was recorded at least ten times. From RNA transcripts, TCR beta CDR3 regions were amplified. Initially, a first-round RT-PCR of the TCR CDR3 employed the HTBI primer set. Using its own MiXCR run on the multiplex PCR reads, TCRdb lists one record per CDR3 protein. The sample yields 610,000 or so distinct CDR3 sequences, 40% to 55% seen once. Germline loops: CDR1 LGHNA, CDR2 YNFKEQ. Trimming left V 0 bases short and J 2 bases short, with 10 bases between. The CDR3 contains 16 residues. This sample is drawn from a study of T cells in Graves' hyperthyroidism and ophthalmopathy.

The receptor was derived from a woman under 30 with Graves' hyperthyroidism. Sequencing was done on a sample of peripheral blood or thyroid tissue (not recorded which). The chain recombines TRBV4-2 with TRBJ2-2; D perhaps matches TRBD2 (6 bases). The CDR3 loop is CASSQDLAANTGELFF. CDR3 coding DNA: TGTGCCAGCAGCCAAGATTTAGCGGCAAACACCGGGGAGCTGTTTTTT.